Many counts were recorded for the clone carrying this T cell receptor beta chain. This record belongs to a study of T cells in Graves' hyperthyroidism and ophthalmopathy. In germline, CDR1 is SQVTM, CDR2 ANQGSEA. The ends were cut back, 6 bases at V and 4 bases at J, with 12 bases in the middle. The CDR3 is 12 residues long. RNA transcripts yielded amplified TCR beta CDR3 regions. During a first-round RT-PCR of the TCR CDR3, the HTBI primer set was used. Via MiXCR, TCRdb re-called the multiplex PCR reads, giving one row per CDR3 protein. The repertoire consists of about 180,000 distinct CDR3 sequences, with over 8% occurring once and the leading ten covering approximately 20%.

The source is a woman between 18 and 30 years old with Graves' hyperthyroidism that later progressed to Graves' ophthalmopathy. The sequenced sample was blood. The chain is built from TRBV29-1 and TRBJ2-5, with a weak D call TRBD2 (5 bases). The CDR3 region has the DNA TGCAGCGTAGCCGAGGCGGGAGAGACCCAGTACTTC. It translates to CSVAEAGETQYF.